These 15 T cell receptor beta chains were all obtained from the same sample, sequenced in a study of patients and donors after allogeneic stem cell transplantation. One entry per CDR3 protein, called by TCRdb with MiXCR from the RT-PCR reads. The data contain 410,000 or so distinct CDR3 sequences, 16% of them singletons. Sequences were obtained from blood, either unsorted or a sorted T cell fraction (not recorded which). All receptors derive from a human donor who was either an allogeneic HSCT recipient or a stem cell or donor lymphocyte infusion donor (not recorded which). It is not recorded whose cells these are; they may come from a transplant donor.

The chain employs TRBV20-1 and TRBJ2-1; no definite D call. CDR1 is DFQATT and CDR2 is SNEGSKA in the germline V gene (reference sequence). With 3 bases removed from V and 4 bases from J, the gap between germline ends came to 16 bases. CDR3 size: 15 residues. The CDR3 DNA reads TGCAGTGCTAGCCCACTCCCCCCCCCTTACAATGAGCAGTTCTTC. Protein: CSASPLPPPYNEQFF.

This clonotype was detected a few times. The chain couples TRBV5-1 to TRBJ2-2; D is unresolved. Deletions cut 6 bases from V and 0 bases from J, with 24 bases between. CDR3 length equals 19 residues. Germline loops: CDR1 SGHRS, CDR2 YFSETQ. CDR3 bases: TGCGCCAGCACCCGTCAAACGTCCTCAGCCTCCACGAACACCGGGGAGCTGTTTTTT. Residues: CASTRQTSSASTNTGELFF. Filled out from reference TRBV5-1 and TRBJ2-2, the complete variable domain reads KAGVTQTPRYLIKTRGQQVTLSCSPISGHRSVSWYQQTPGQGLQFLFEYFSETQRNKGNFPGRFSGRQFSNSRSEMNVSTLELGDSALYLCASTRQTSSASTNTGELFFGEGSRLTVL.

This sequence joins TRBV6-6 and TRBJ2-7; possibly TRBD1 for D (5 bases). This CDR3 region has 13 residues. V shed 3 bases and J shed 2 bases, with 8 bases lying between them. Germline CDR1 reads MNHNY; CDR2 reads SVGAGI (reference sequence). DNA of the CDR3: TGTGCCAGCAGTTATAGGGGTGCCTACGAGCAGTACTTC. Its protein product is CASSYRGAYEQYF.

This clonotype has a handful of counts. The chain recombines TRBV3-1 with TRBJ2-1; no firm D call. Deletions cut 0 bases from V and 11 bases from J, with 11 bases between. This CDR3 is built from 13 residues. Germline CDR1 and CDR2: LGHDT and YNNKEL (reference sequence). The CDR3 nucleotides are TGTGCCAGCAGCCAAGATAGTAGCCAGCAGCAGTTCTTC. Translation gives CASSQDSSQQQFF.

This clonotype showed up just a few times. J is TRBJ2-7 and V is TRBV10-2, with 9 nucleotides matching TRBD1. The CDR3 runs 14 residues. The trim removed 4 bases at V and 5 bases at J, leaving 6 bases unmatched. The germline gives CDR1 WSHSY, CDR2 SAAADI. CDR3 in DNA: TGCGCCAGCAGTGTCGGGACAGGGTGGAACGAGCAGTACTTC. Translating it yields CASSVGTGWNEQYF.

This chain links TRBV5-1 with TRBJ1-2; D may be TRBD1 (5 bases). CDR3 length: 15 amino acids. Germline V gives CDR1 SGHRS, CDR2 YFSETQ. Between the trimmed V and J ends, which lost 0 bases and 3 bases, there was a span of 12 bases. CDR3 protein: CASSLEGIRDYGYTF. The DNA of the CDR3 is TGCGCCAGCAGCTTGGAGGGGATTCGCGACTATGGCTACACCTTC. The full variable domain, in which reference TRBV5-1 and TRBJ1-2 provide the parts outside the CDR3, is KAGVTQTPRYLIKTRGQQVTLSCSPISGHRSVSWYQQTPGQGLQFLFEYFSETQRNKGNFPGRFSGRQFSNSRSEMNVSTLELGDSALYLCASSLEGIRDYGYTFGSGTRLTVV.

This clonotype has more than one count but fewer than ten. This CDR3 reads CASSLGAYFWNQPQHF. The CDR3, as DNA: TGTGCCAGCAGCTTAGGAGCATACTTTTGGAATCAGCCCCAGCATTTT. The rearrangement uses TRBV7-8 and TRBJ1-5; the D is unclear. CDR3 length equals 16 residues. Trimming removed 1 base from V and 4 bases from J, with 14 bases in between. CDR1 and CDR2 from the germline V gene are SGHVS and FQNEAQ.

In its sample, this clonotype was seen a few times. The chain employs TRBV19 and TRBJ1-1; TRBD1 aligns across 7 bases. This CDR3 region has 16 residues. V was pared by 9 bases and J by 2 bases, with 15 bases of the junction left unmatched. The germline gives CDR1 LNHDA, CDR2 SQIVND (reference sequence). CDR3 amino acids: CASANRDRGGNTEAFF. The CDR3 DNA sequence: TGTGCCAGCGCAAACCGGGACAGAGGGGGTAACACTGAAGCTTTCTTT.

The V and J genes are TRBV6-2 or TRBV6-3 and TRBJ2-3; weak D call: TRBD1 (8 bases). V gave up 4 bases and J gave up 4 bases, with 18 bases separating them. This CDR3 contains 16 residues. CDR1 and CDR2 from the germline V gene are MNHEY and SVGEGT. The CDR3 region is CASSSGQGGYADTQYF. The CDR3 coding sequence is TGTGCCAGCAGTTCAGGACAGGGAGGGTACGCAGATACGCAGTATTTT.

This clonotype occurred a few times. In DNA form, the CDR3 reads TGTGCCAGCAGCAGCGGGAGCGGAAATGAGCAGTTCTTC. It codes for CASSSGSGNEQFF. The rearrangement uses TRBV12-3 or TRBV12-4 and TRBJ2-1; TRBD2 aligns across 8 bases. The trim removed 6 bases at V and 7 bases at J, leaving 5 bases unmatched. The CDR3 has 13 amino acids.

This clonotype was found a few times. The chain carries TRBV28 and TRBJ2-1; 9 nucleotides align to TRBD2. This CDR3 spans 21 amino acids. The V segment lost 6 bases and the J segment 0 bases; nucleotides outside the gene matches: 21. The germline gives CDR1 MDHEN, CDR2 SYDVKM. CDR3 coding DNA: TGTGCCAGCAGGCCCAGGGGCGGGAGGGACCTTCCCTTCGGCTCCTACAATGAGCAGTTCTTC. Its translation is CASRPRGGRDLPFGSYNEQFF.

In its sample, this clonotype was seen a few times. This chain links TRBV27 with TRBJ2-5, with D hard to call. CDR3 length equals 13 residues. Germline CDR1 reads MNHEY; CDR2 reads SMNVEV (reference sequence). Trimming shortened V by 4 bases and J by 1 base, and 7 bases separated the two germline ends. The chain's CDR3 is CASSWVPQETQYF. CDR3 nucleotide sequence: TGTGCCAGCAGTTGGGTTCCCCAAGAGACCCAGTACTTC.

The chain joins TRBV9 to TRBJ2-7; a possible D gene is TRBD1 (5 bases). Germline CDR1 is SGDLS and CDR2 is YYNGEE. Trimming removed 4 bases from V and 0 bases from J, with 11 bases in between. This CDR3 comprises 14 residues. The CDR3 sequence is CASSRRQFSYEQYF. CDR3 nucleotide sequence: TGTGCCAGCAGCAGGCGACAGTTCTCCTACGAGCAGTACTTC. The full variable domain, in which reference TRBV9 and TRBJ2-7 provide the parts outside the CDR3, is DSGVTQTPKHLITATGQRVTLRCSPRSGDLSVYWYQQSLDQGLQFLIQYYNGEERAKGNILERFSAQQFPDLHSELNLSSLELGDSALYFCASSRRQFSYEQYFGPGTRLTVT.

J is TRBJ1-3 and V is TRBV18; D unclear. The V gene's germline CDR1 is KGHSH and CDR2 LQKENI. The V and J ends lost 4 bases and 1 base respectively, with 11 bases between them. This CDR3 region has 15 residues. The CDR3 region is CASSLSPASGNTIYF. CDR3 DNA: TGTGCCAGCTCACTTAGTCCCGCATCTGGAAACACCATATATTTT.

This clonotype was seen a few times. The chain has TRBV19 and TRBJ2-3; TRBD2 agrees at 10 bases. Unmatched junction bases numbered 7, after V lost 3 bases and J lost 1 base. The CDR3 consists of 17 residues. Germline lookup yields CDR1 LNHDA and CDR2 SQIVND (reference sequence). The CDR3 reads CASSIWRLAGRTDTQYF. In DNA, the CDR3 is TGTGCCAGTAGTATTTGGAGACTAGCGGGTCGCACAGATACGCAGTATTTT.